These 11 T cell receptor beta chains came from one sample sequenced in a study of T-cell memory formation after mild COVID-19 (dated by TCRdb to about 2021). Libraries were built with 5' RACE. These reads were obtained on an Illumina NovaSeq 6000. The raw public data were reprocessed by TCRdb itself: fastp quality trimming at Q25, MiXCR clonotype calling, in-frame beta chains only. CDR3 protein sequences are deduplicated, and each keeps its most common genes and DNA. The table for this sample lists 560,000 or so distinct CDR3 sequences; 17% of them were counted only once. Of the sample, just over 8% falls within the top ten clones. Sample: PBMCs or a T cell subset sorted from them (not recorded which). All receptors derive from an adult woman who had mild COVID-19 (a few samples of this study predate the infection). The sample titles of this study are shuffled in the database, so cell type and time point are left out; the donor was told from shared clones.

The genes are TRBV6-1 and TRBJ1-2, with 9 bases lining up with TRBD1. Losses at the gene ends were 5 bases for V and 2 bases for J; bases not matched to a gene: 9. Per the germline V gene, CDR1 is MNHNS and CDR2 is SASEGT. The CDR3 has 16 amino acids. The DNA for the CDR3 is TGTGCCAGCAGTTCGCTCCCGGGACAGGGAAACTATGGCTACACCTTC. Its protein is CASSSLPGQGNYGYTF.

The chain has TRBV20-1 and TRBJ2-7; 11 bases agree with TRBD2. Germline V gene data show CDR1 as DFQATT and CDR2 as SNEGSKA (reference sequence). The ends lost 0 bases at V and 1 base at J; junction bases unmatched: 2. This CDR3 is 15 amino acids long. CDR3: CSARDGTSGSYEQYF. CDR3 bases: TGCAGTGCTAGAGATGGGACTAGCGGATCCTACGAGCAGTACTTC.

The chain joins TRBV18 to TRBJ2-2, with D possibly TRBD1 on 5 matching bases. This CDR3 comprises 15 residues. Germline V lookup: CDR1 KGHSH, CDR2 LQKENI. Trimming pared 5 bases from V and 1 base from J, leaving 11 bases between. The CDR3 DNA sequence: TGTGCCAGCTCAGCACAGGCGTTGAACACCGGGGAGCTGTTTTTT. Amino acids: CASSAQALNTGELFF. Looking up the rest from reference TRBV18 and TRBJ2-2 gives the full variable domain: NAGVMQNPRHLVRRRGQEARLRCSPMKGHSHVYWYRQLPEEGLKFMVYLQKENIIDESGMPKERFSAEFPKEGPSILRIQQVVRGDSAAYFCASSAQALNTGELFFGEGSRLTVL.

Only a few counts were recorded for this clonotype. The chain combines TRBV2 with TRBJ2-1, with a tentative D call TRBD1 (6 bases). Germline V gene lookup returns CDR1 SNHLY and CDR2 FYNNEI. This CDR3 contains 17 residues. V was trimmed by 5 bases and J by 0 bases, leaving 17 bases between them. In DNA, the CDR3 is TGTGCCAGCAGTACTGAGTTACAGGGAAGCTCCTACAATGAGCAGTTCTTC. This encodes CASSTELQGSSYNEQFF.

This clonotype was seen a few times. The rearrangement uses TRBV9 and TRBJ2-5; weak D call: TRBD1 (6 bases). Deletions cut 4 bases from V and 1 base from J, with 23 bases between. Per the germline V gene, CDR1 is SGDLS and CDR2 is YYNGEE. CDR3 length: 18 residues. In DNA, the CDR3 is TGTGCCAGCAGCAGGGGGACCGAAACCCGGAACATCCAAGAGACCCAGTACTTC. It translates to CASSRGTETRNIQETQYF.

This clonotype has more than one count but fewer than ten. The rearrangement joins TRBV4-3 to TRBJ2-3; D unclear. The CDR3 is made up of 14 amino acids. V was shortened by 2 bases and J by 2 bases, with 8 bases between the two germline ends. CDR1 and CDR2 (germline): LGHNA, YSLEER. The CDR3 DNA follows: TGCGCCAGCAGCCAATCCTGGGACACAGATACGCAGTATTTT. It is translated as CASSQSWDTDTQYF.

This clonotype has a handful of counts. CDR3 residues: CASSTFENTGELFF. The DNA of the CDR3 is TGTGCCAGTAGTACCTTCGAGAACACCGGGGAGCTGTTTTTT. The gene calls are TRBV19 and TRBJ2-2; D gene ambiguous. Germline lookup yields CDR1 LNHDA and CDR2 SQIVND (reference sequence). V lost 4 bases, J lost 1 base, and 7 bases lay in between. CDR3 length: 14 residues.

The V gene is TRBV12-3 or TRBV12-4, the J gene TRBJ1-2; D is ambiguous. V shed 7 bases and J shed 4 bases, with 10 bases lying between them. This CDR3 has 12 residues. CDR3: CASKDGIYGYTF. As DNA, the CDR3 is TGTGCCAGCAAAGACGGAATCTATGGCTACACCTTC.

A few counts support this clonotype. The V call is TRBV27, the J call TRBJ2-3, with D possibly TRBD2 on 6 matching bases. CDR1 is MNHEY, CDR2 SMNVEV, per germline (reference sequence). This CDR3 has 15 residues. Between the trimmed V and J ends, which lost 5 bases and 8 bases, there was a span of 20 bases. DNA of the CDR3: TGTGCCAGCAGTCAATGGGGGACTCCCTCCGGTACGCAGTATTTT. Translated: CASSQWGTPSGTQYF.

Many counts were recorded for this clonotype. The CDR3 protein is CASSLQSSSPLHF. Here the CDR3 DNA reads TGTGCCAGCAGTCTACAGTCCTCCTCACCCCTCCACTTT. This chain joins TRBV12-3 or TRBV12-4 and TRBJ1-6; D unclear. V lost 5 bases and J lost 10, with 12 bases in between. The CDR3 runs 13 residues.

This chain links TRBV29-1 with TRBJ2-1; the D gene could be TRBD1 or TRBD2 (5 bases each). Germline V gives CDR1 SQVTM, CDR2 ANQGSEA. This CDR3 has 17 residues. Trimming took off 7 bases at V and 0 bases at J, with 22 bases between the two ends. CDR3 in amino acids: CSADEGSRGLSYNEQFF. The CDR3 nucleotides read TGCAGCGCCGATGAAGGGTCTCGGGGCCTCTCCTACAATGAGCAGTTCTTC.